This T cell receptor (beta chain) was retrieved from a study of cytomegalovirus exposure and HLA in healthy donors (dated by TCRdb to 2015 to 2018). Study-level background: A later analysis indicated that the roughly 130 validation repertoires were generated on the platform also employed for the roughly 730 repertoires of the first cohort. The study aimed to test whether cataloging public T cell receptors could reveal signatures of past pathogen exposure. Besides the first cohort of approximately 710 subjects, a separate validation cohort made up of over 95 different subjects was used. To predict cytomegalovirus infection status, the study combined high-throughput TCR immunosequencing, statistical association of individual TCRs with disease status, and machine learning.

Receptors were amplified or captured by the immunoSEQ multiplex PCR assay. As for how the authors treated the data: To diagnose cytomegalovirus status from the catalog of TCR beta chain sequences, a statistical classification framework was built. Entries here come from immuneACCESS through TCRdb and include only in-frame sequences with V and J called. Some clones fail to appear in such tables; in the studies checked, an unresolved V gene covers under half of the shortfall, and the cause of the remainder is unknown. That table is the source of V, J and clone size, and D and trimming were worked out from the DNA. This sample lists 160,000 or so clones; more than 75% were detected once. 1.4% of the sample comes from the top ten. Here is what the overall study found, with its caveats: Most TCR sequences were observed very rarely across donors, whereas some public TCRs were present in many individuals. Three of the identified cytomegalovirus-associated TCR beta chains were confirmed in vitro to be specific for cytomegalovirus antigens. Subsequent analysis determined that TCRs grouped into clusters in the first cohort also showed a tendency toward co-occurrence across the roughly 130 validation repertoires, and 85% to 95% of cluster scores exceeded 0. The classifier was reported to diagnose cytomegalovirus status with high specificity and sensitivity in both the original and validation cohorts. The study gave a list of about 160 TCR beta chains associated with cytomegalovirus. It was suggested by the authors that the approach could potentially be generalized to other disease states and immunological phenotypes. All 120 or so repertoires were used to score co-occurrence in the validation cohort in a later analysis, because that analysis had no HLA typing for the cohort.

A remark on this clone: Its specific antigen is unknown. Base qualities are not recorded, but no much larger clone differs from it by a single base.

Separate from the roughly 630-subject first cohort, the validation cohort of 90 to 150 subjects was the group to which the donors belonged. The germline V end is reduced by 6 bases and the J end by 0 bases; junction bases left unmatched: 8. The germline V gene specifies MNHEY as CDR1 and SVGAGI as CDR2. The CDR3 goes from the cysteine to the phenylalanine over 15 residues. The DNA shown is the 45-base CDR3, in frame from base 1. This sequence uses TRBV6-5 and TRBJ2-7; the junction holds 7 bases that match TRBD2. The specimen was PBMCs. This TCR derives from a woman in her 30s in good health and CMV-seronegative. At the DNA level, the sequence is TGTGCCAGCAGAACGGTGGGGGGGTACTCCTACGAGCAGTACTTC. Its coded protein is CASRTVGGYSYEQYF.